A selection of T cell receptor beta chains follows, all from one sample in a study of blood T cell repertoires in COVID-19. Assay: immunoSEQ multiplex PCR; the TCRdb copy retains only in-frame clones and omits some. The table lists around 370,000 clones, 70% to 90% of them singletons, with less than 1.5% in the top ten. Sequenced input: PBMCs or T cells enriched from blood (not recorded which). The receptors derive from a woman aged 18-29 years who had recovered from COVID-19. CDR3s include the opening cysteine and the closing phenylalanine or tryptophan. Each record gives: V gene, clone size, D gene, J gene, CDR3 DNA, CDR3 protein. The D gene is left open where the match is weak. Clone size, where shown, is once, few, many, or a class for clones that have expanded.

v_call: TRBV18
clone_size: -
d_call: -
j_call: TRBJ1-6
cdr3_nt: TGTGCCAGCACGACTTCCCCAGTGAGTAATAATTCACCCCTCCACTTT
cdr3_aa: CASTTSPVSNNSPLHF

v_call: TRBV5-1
clone_size: -
d_call: -
j_call: TRBJ2-2
cdr3_nt: TGCGCCAGCAGCTTGAGAGGATTGAACACCGGGGAGCTGTTTTTT
cdr3_aa: CASSLRGLNTGELFF

v_call: TRBV11-2
clone_size: -
d_call: -
j_call: TRBJ2-2
cdr3_nt: TGTGCCAGCAGCTTAGAAAACGTTGGGGGGAGGAACACCGGGGAGCTGTTTTTT
cdr3_aa: CASSLENVGGRNTGELFF

v_call: TRBV27
clone_size: -
d_call: -
j_call: TRBJ1-1
cdr3_nt: TGTGCCAGCAGTTTAGGGTGGGCGATGAACACTGAAGCTTTCTTT
cdr3_aa: CASSLGWAMNTEAFF

v_call: TRBV5-1
clone_size: -
d_call: -
j_call: TRBJ2-7
cdr3_nt: TGCGCCAGCAGCTTCGGGGGGCGTGGGTACGAGCAGTACTTC
cdr3_aa: CASSFGGRGYEQYF

v_call: TRBV2
clone_size: -
d_call: -
j_call: TRBJ1-6
cdr3_nt: TGTGCCAGCAGTGAAGGGGGGGGGCTGTCACCCCTCCACTTT
cdr3_aa: CASSEGGGLSPLHF

v_call: TRBV30
clone_size: -
d_call: -
j_call: TRBJ1-2
cdr3_nt: TGTGCCTGGACCGGACTGCTAACCTCCTTC
cdr3_aa: CAWTGLLTSF

v_call: TRBV7-2
clone_size: -
d_call: TRBD1
j_call: TRBJ2-1
cdr3_nt: TGTGCCAGCAGCCAAGACAGGGGGTCCTACAATGAGCAGTTCTTC
cdr3_aa: CASSQDRGSYNEQFF

v_call: TRBV4-3
clone_size: -
d_call: -
j_call: TRBJ1-3
cdr3_nt: TGCGCCAGCAGCCAAGATAGGGCAGGGGCTGGAAACACCATATATTTT
cdr3_aa: CASSQDRAGAGNTIYF

v_call: TRBV7-2
clone_size: -
d_call: -
j_call: TRBJ1-2
cdr3_nt: TGTGCCAGCAGCTTAGTAATCCAAGCCTATGGCTACACCTTC
cdr3_aa: CASSLVIQAYGYTF

v_call: TRBV3-1/TRBV3-2
clone_size: -
d_call: -
j_call: TRBJ1-2
cdr3_nt: TGTGCCAGCAGCCACAAAGACAGGCATATCACCTTC
cdr3_aa: CASSHKDRHITF

v_call: TRBV10-3
clone_size: -
d_call: -
j_call: TRBJ1-5
cdr3_nt: TGTGCCAGTCCTCTCCTGGCAGGCCCAGGGGATCAGCCCCAGCATTTT
cdr3_aa: CASPLLAGPGDQPQHF

v_call: TRBV6-1
clone_size: many
d_call: -
j_call: TRBJ1-6
cdr3_nt: TGTGCCAGCAGTGAACAGGGGTGGGTTAATTCACCCCTCCACTTT
cdr3_aa: CASSEQGWVNSPLHF

v_call: TRBV6-4
clone_size: -
d_call: -
j_call: TRBJ2-1
cdr3_nt: TGTGCCAGCAGTGACACGCGACAGAGCTCCTACAATGAGCAGTTCTTC
cdr3_aa: CASSDTRQSSYNEQFF

v_call: TRBV6-5
clone_size: -
d_call: TRBD2
j_call: TRBJ2-5
cdr3_nt: TGTGCCAGCAGTTACGCACCGGGGGGGGTTAGGGAGACCCAGTACTTC
cdr3_aa: CASSYAPGGVRETQYF

v_call: TRBV19
clone_size: -
d_call: TRBD1
j_call: TRBJ1-1
cdr3_nt: TGTGCCAGTAGTATCCGCGGCAGGGGGTTTGAAGCTTTCTTT
cdr3_aa: CASSIRGRGFEAFF

v_call: TRBV9
clone_size: -
d_call: -
j_call: TRBJ1-4
cdr3_nt: TGTGCCAGCAGCCCAGCTCAGGAGGGGGAAAAACTGTTTTTT
cdr3_aa: CASSPAQEGEKLFF

v_call: TRBV7-9
clone_size: -
d_call: -
j_call: TRBJ2-5
cdr3_nt: TGTGCCAGCAGCTTTGGTCCCGGCCAAGAGACCCAGTACTTC
cdr3_aa: CASSFGPGQETQYF

v_call: TRBV7-9
clone_size: -
d_call: TRBD1
j_call: TRBJ2-3
cdr3_nt: TGTGCCAGCAGCTTAGTAAGGCAGGGGGAAGATACGCAGTATTTT
cdr3_aa: CASSLVRQGEDTQYF

v_call: TRBV27
clone_size: -
d_call: -
j_call: TRBJ1-4
cdr3_nt: TGTGCCAGCAGTTTGCGCCGGTATAATGAAAAACTGTTTTTT
cdr3_aa: CASSLRRYNEKLFF

v_call: TRBV6-5
clone_size: -
d_call: TRBD2
j_call: TRBJ2-3
cdr3_nt: TGTGCCAGCAGTTTGTACGGGGGGGGAGATACGCAGTATTTT
cdr3_aa: CASSLYGGGDTQYF

v_call: TRBV6-6
clone_size: -
d_call: TRBD1
j_call: TRBJ1-5
cdr3_nt: TGTGCCAGCAGAATCGGACAGGGGAATCAGCCCCAGCATTTT
cdr3_aa: CASRIGQGNQPQHF

v_call: TRBV27
clone_size: -
d_call: TRBD1
j_call: TRBJ2-5
cdr3_nt: TGTGCCAGCAGGATGAAAGACAGGGTAGAGACCCAGTACTTC
cdr3_aa: CASRMKDRVETQYF

v_call: TRBV21-1
clone_size: once
d_call: -
j_call: TRBJ1-4
cdr3_nt: TGTGCCAGCAGCGACGACAGCTCCCAACCTAATGAAAAACTGTTTTTT
cdr3_aa: CASSDDSSQPNEKLFF